This is a list of T cell receptor beta chains from one sample in a study of metastatic and nonmetastatic thyroid tumors. TCRdb reprocessed the PCR reads using MiXCR. The sample comprises some 2,000 clones, roughly a quarter of which are singletons, and about 25% rests with the top ten. Sequences were obtained from adjacent normal tissue. Source of these receptors: a male donor with papillary thyroid cancer or a benign thyroid nodule (not recorded which). Some clones in this sample may be carry-over from other donors' samples. Each CDR3 is given with its conserved first and last residue. The D gene is left open where the match is weak. Clone size, where shown, is once, few, many, or a class for clones that have expanded.

clone_size | j_call | v_call | cdr3_length | d_call | cdr3_nt | cdr3_aa
NA | TRBJ1-1 | TRBV6-1 | 12 | NA | TGTGCCAGCAGGATGGACCGCTTTGAAGCTTTCTTT | CASRMDRFEAFF
NA | TRBJ2-7 | TRBV5-8 | 16 | TRBD1 | TGTGCCAGCAGCTTGTATATGGGACAGGGGGGCTACGAGCAGTACTTC | CASSLYMGQGGYEQYF
few | TRBJ1-6 | TRBV6-1 | 13 | TRBD1 | TGTGCCAGCAGCAGGGGGCCGGATTCACCCCTCCACTTT | CASSRGPDSPLHF
NA | TRBJ1-2 | TRBV2 | 15 | NA | TGTGCCAGCAGTCCTCAGGGAGCTCAAAGTTGGGGCTACACCTTC | CASSPQGAQSWGYTF
NA | TRBJ1-2 | TRBV6-1 | 15 | TRBD1 | TGTGCTAGCATCCCACAGGCCGGGACAGGTTATGACTACACCTTC | CASIPQAGTGYDYTF
few | TRBJ2-7 | TRBV19 | 14 | NA | TGTGCCAGTAGTGACGGGATGGCTAAAGACGAGCAGTACTTC | CASSDGMAKDEQYF
large | TRBJ2-1 | TRBV19 | 17 | TRBD2 | TGTGCCAGTAGTTCCGGACTAGCGGGAAGCTCCTACAATGAGCAGTTCTTC | CASSSGLAGSSYNEQFF
NA | TRBJ2-7 | TRBV12-3/TRBV12-4 | 11 | NA | TGTGCCAGCAGTCGGGGCCACGAGCAGTACTTC | CASSRGHEQYF
NA | TRBJ1-2 | TRBV6-1 | 15 | NA | TGTGCCAGCAGTGAAGCGTGGTCACAGGGCTATGGCTACACCTTC | CASSEAWSQGYGYTF
few | TRBJ1-4 | TRBV6-6 | 13 | NA | TGTGCCAGCAGTTACTCCCCGAGGGAAAAACTGTTTTTT | CASSYSPREKLFF
many | TRBJ2-3 | TRBV14 | 21 | TRBD2 | TGTGCCAGCAGCCAAGATGCTAGCGGGAGGAGCGCCCGGCTGCCCGCAGATACGCAGTATTTT | CASSQDASGRSARLPADTQYF
NA | TRBJ2-2 | TRBV7-2 | 14 | NA | TGTGCCAGCAGCAGACGCCAGAGGATCGGGGAGCTGTTTTTT | CASSRRQRIGELFF
NA | TRBJ2-3 | TRBV27 | 15 | NA | TGTGCCAGCAGTTTTCGGGGACAAGCCACAGATACGCAGTATTTT | CASSFRGQATDTQYF
medium-sized | TRBJ1-3 | TRBV12-3/TRBV12-4 | 14 | NA | TGTGCCAGCAGTTTATTATACTTGGGAAACACCATATATTTT | CASSLLYLGNTIYF
NA | TRBJ2-1 | TRBV2 | 15 | TRBD1 | TGTGCCAGCAGTGCCGGGACAGGCGCCTACAATGAGCAGTTCTTC | CASSAGTGAYNEQFF
large | TRBJ2-1 | TRBV2 | 15 | NA | TGTGCCAGCAGTAACCAAGGGAACGGGAACAATGAGCAGTTCTTC | CASSNQGNGNNEQFF
NA | TRBJ1-6 | TRBV6-1 | 14 | NA | TGTGCCAGCAGTCCCCAAGGACTAAATTCACCCCTCCACTTT | CASSPQGLNSPLHF
many | TRBJ2-1 | TRBV20-1 | 18 | NA | TGCAGTGTCCAAGGGATCGGGGGCTCGGGAGTCTCCTACAATGAGCAGTTCTTC | CSVQGIGGSGVSYNEQFF
few | TRBJ2-7 | TRBV27 | 14 | NA | TGTGCCAGCAGTCCCCAGAAAAATGCCTACGAGCAGTACTTC | CASSPQKNAYEQYF
NA | TRBJ1-1 | TRBV7-8 | 13 | NA | TGTGCCAGCAGCTCGACAGAATTTGGGGAAGCTTTCTTT | CASSSTEFGEAFF